This section outlines one TCR beta chain sequence together with its context. This entry is derived from a study of monozygotic twins with inflammatory bowel disease. TCRdb reprocessed the 5' RACE reads and reports one entry per CDR3 protein, with no DNA. In total, the table holds more than 300,000 distinct CDR3 sequences. This CDR3 spans 14 amino acids. Germline V gives CDR1 DFQATT, CDR2 SNEGSKA (reference sequence). The V call is TRBV20-1, the J call TRBJ2-5; TCRdb lists TRBD2, though no DNA is available to test this call. Sequencing was carried out using blood. The clonotype was recovered from a human donor with ulcerative colitis or Crohn's disease, or a healthy co-twin of an affected twin (not recorded which). CDR3 sequence reads: CSATQRGVWETQYF.